The T cell receptor (beta chain) described here comes from a study of T cell responses to AZD1222 COVID-19 vaccine. Whole-study results and caveats: All repertoire sampling was performed exclusively after the peak T cell response. Two AZD1222 administrations were followed by greater Spike-specific TCR breadth and depth. A mostly white British donor set with more females was recruited, and clonal diversity was possibly underestimated.

A remark on this clone: What it recognizes is unknown.

Generated by immunoSEQ multiplex PCR, the TCRdb table keeps only in-frame clones and is missing some. The table records more than 100,000 clones, 85% to 95% of them present only once. Germline lookup yields CDR1 MDHEN and CDR2 SYDVKM. The CDR3 length is 13 residues. Deletions cut 8 bases from V and 6 bases from J, with 16 bases between. The TCR originated in an adult who received the AZD1222 COVID-19 vaccine. This chain uses TRBV28 with TRBJ1-2; a possible D gene is TRBD1 (6 bases). Sequenced here: peripheral blood, sampled 28 days after the second AZD1222 dose. The CDR3: CASDGQNQHGYTF. The CDR3 DNA reads TGTGCCAGCGATGGACAGAATCAACATGGCTACACCTTC.